This entry features one T cell receptor (beta chain) sequence. There are 11 residues in the CDR3. The V gene lost 4 bases and the J gene lost 8 bases, with 6 bases spanning the gap. This record comes from a study of blood T cell repertoires in COVID-19. Whole-study context: Acute and convalescent COVID-19 samples came from the United States, Italy and Spain.

Measured with immunoSEQ multiplex PCR; TCRdb has only the in-frame clones, and not every one. The sample yields fewer than 400,000 clones, 85% to 90% seen once. Residents of approximately 25 US areas, aged roughly 18 to 89 years, made up the participants. This chain links TRBV12-3 or TRBV12-4 with TRBJ2-1; no clear D. The sample taken for sequencing was PBMCs or T cells enriched from blood (not recorded which). The receptor comes from a young man who had recovered from COVID-19. CDR3 residues: CASSYLDEQFF. CDR3 nucleotide sequence: TGTGCCAGCAGTTACTTGGATGAGCAGTTCTTC.